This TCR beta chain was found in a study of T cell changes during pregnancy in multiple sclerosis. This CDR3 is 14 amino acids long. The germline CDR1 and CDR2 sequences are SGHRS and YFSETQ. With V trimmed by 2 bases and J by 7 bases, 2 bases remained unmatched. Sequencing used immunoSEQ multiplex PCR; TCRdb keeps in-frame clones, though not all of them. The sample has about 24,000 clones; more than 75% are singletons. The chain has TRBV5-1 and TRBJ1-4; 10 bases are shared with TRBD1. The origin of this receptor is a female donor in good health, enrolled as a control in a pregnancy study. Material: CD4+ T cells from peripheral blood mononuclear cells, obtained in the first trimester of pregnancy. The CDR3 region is CASSLRQGAEKLFF. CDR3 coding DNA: TGCGCCAGCAGCTTAAGACAGGGGGCTGAAAAACTGTTTTTT.